Listed below are T cell receptor beta chains from one sample, sequenced in a study of neurological immune-mediated disorders. Each CDR3 protein gets one entry after TCRdb re-called the 5' RACE reads with MiXCR. The sample records about 43,000 distinct CDR3 sequences, roughly 12% being singletons. The sequenced sample was PBMCs. The receptor set was obtained from a female donor in good health. Each CDR3 is given without its conserved first and last residue. The D gene is left open where the match is weak.

v_gene: TRBV20-1; d_gene: TRBD2; CDR3aa: SAGGLADFNEQF
v_gene: TRBV29-1; d_gene: .; CDR3aa: SVEADRRYEQY
v_gene: TRBV5-1; d_gene: .; CDR3aa: SSSLSGTSFCNEQF
v_gene: TRBV5-1; d_gene: TRBD1; CDR3aa: ATRTGDTGELF
v_gene: TRBV4-2; d_gene: TRBD1; CDR3aa: ASRGSYRGKETQY
v_gene: TRBV25-1; d_gene: .; CDR3aa: ASRLDIQY
v_gene: TRBV12-3/TRBV12-4; d_gene: .; CDR3aa: ASSASRGRNNEQF
v_gene: TRBV5-5; d_gene: .; CDR3aa: ASSFAPGDTEAF
v_gene: TRBV29-1; d_gene: .; CDR3aa: SVRPSNRDGADTQY
v_gene: TRBV29-1; d_gene: .; CDR3aa: SARAGQGGYT
v_gene: TRBV5-1; d_gene: .; CDR3aa: ASSPGDQSGAYEQY
v_gene: TRBV5-1; d_gene: .; CDR3aa: ASSLEGSNQPQH
v_gene: TRBV7-6; d_gene: .; CDR3aa: ASYFVGVNGNTIY
v_gene: TRBV9; d_gene: .; CDR3aa: ASSVSAANTEAF
v_gene: TRBV19; d_gene: .; CDR3aa: ASNDRTTYEQY
v_gene: TRBV12-3/TRBV12-4; d_gene: .; CDR3aa: ASSQADSPRNQPQH
v_gene: TRBV5-5; d_gene: .; CDR3aa: ASSLKGGNTEAF
v_gene: TRBV12-3/TRBV12-4; d_gene: TRBD2; CDR3aa: ASRSSSGYQETQY
v_gene: TRBV12-3/TRBV12-4; d_gene: TRBD2; CDR3aa: ASSLRGADTQY
v_gene: TRBV12-3/TRBV12-4; d_gene: TRBD1; CDR3aa: ASSSGGTGLNSAEQF
v_gene: TRBV5-1; d_gene: .; CDR3aa: ASSLEPYSNQPQH
v_gene: TRBV12-3/TRBV12-4; d_gene: .; CDR3aa: ASSLEGRTEAF
v_gene: TRBV5-1; d_gene: TRBD1; CDR3aa: ASSQETGAYGYT
v_gene: TRBV12-3/TRBV12-4; d_gene: .; CDR3aa: ASSPTRMDEQF
v_gene: TRBV6-5; d_gene: .; CDR3aa: ASSYALAASTDTQY
v_gene: TRBV10-2; d_gene: TRBD2; CDR3aa: ASSDTGRLAELHYTDTQY
v_gene: TRBV6-1; d_gene: .; CDR3aa: ASSVQGYEQY
v_gene: TRBV6-1; d_gene: TRBD1; CDR3aa: ASSDRGLDGYT
v_gene: TRBV7-6; d_gene: .; CDR3aa: ASSRGGSGNTEAF
v_gene: TRBV12-3/TRBV12-4; d_gene: .; CDR3aa: ASSSGDPDNEQF
v_gene: TRBV7-3; d_gene: TRBD2; CDR3aa: ASSSRLADRKY
v_gene: TRBV7-9; d_gene: TRBD1; CDR3aa: ASSDTGGTEAF
v_gene: TRBV12-3/TRBV12-4; d_gene: .; CDR3aa: ATSQGDSQPQH
v_gene: TRBV5-1; d_gene: TRBD2; CDR3aa: ASSFSGKGSYEQY
v_gene: TRBV5-4; d_gene: TRBD1; CDR3aa: ASSLDRGLSEQY
v_gene: TRBV20-1; d_gene: .; CDR3aa: SARITTGSQETQY
v_gene: TRBV6-1; d_gene: TRBD2; CDR3aa: ASSEGLAGGAETQY
v_gene: TRBV6-5; d_gene: .; CDR3aa: ASSRVLADRYNEQF
v_gene: TRBV5-1; d_gene: .; CDR3aa: ASSPTGATIGKPQH
v_gene: TRBV14; d_gene: .; CDR3aa: ASSLQGYTEAF
v_gene: TRBV3-1; d_gene: .; CDR3aa: ASSQGKIARGETQY
v_gene: TRBV12-3/TRBV12-4; d_gene: .; CDR3aa: ASSLNGLSTGELF
v_gene: TRBV6-6; d_gene: TRBD1; CDR3aa: ASSYPIDRVGTEAF
v_gene: TRBV27; d_gene: .; CDR3aa: ASSYTGRNSNQPQH
v_gene: TRBV5-1; d_gene: .; CDR3aa: ASSPQGTGAGGGYT
v_gene: TRBV20-1; d_gene: .; CDR3aa: SARAYGQNYGYT
v_gene: TRBV5-6; d_gene: .; CDR3aa: ASSSGRVEAF
v_gene: TRBV14; d_gene: .; CDR3aa: ASSPLGGNTEAF
v_gene: TRBV20-1; d_gene: .; CDR3aa: SASSIKPGANTEAF
v_gene: TRBV3-1; d_gene: TRBD1; CDR3aa: ASSQGLGQGVTYNSPLH
v_gene: TRBV11-2; d_gene: TRBD2; CDR3aa: ASSLVLAVGYEQY
v_gene: TRBV10-3; d_gene: .; CDR3aa: AISWTDQETQY
v_gene: TRBV12-3/TRBV12-4; d_gene: TRBD2; CDR3aa: ASSSLAGGDQETQY
v_gene: TRBV5-1; d_gene: .; CDR3aa: ASSFSPPGNTGELF
v_gene: TRBV12-3/TRBV12-4; d_gene: TRBD1; CDR3aa: ASSDPGQGRNTEAF
v_gene: TRBV6-5; d_gene: .; CDR3aa: ASGGRETQY
v_gene: TRBV24-1; d_gene: .; CDR3aa: ATRERGLGTEAF
v_gene: TRBV12-3/TRBV12-4; d_gene: TRBD1; CDR3aa: ASSNRDRGHEQY
v_gene: TRBV29-1; d_gene: TRBD2; CDR3aa: SVEGTSRGEQY
v_gene: TRBV5-1; d_gene: .; CDR3aa: ASSLVTNREQY